Listed here are 21 T cell receptor beta chains from one sample, sequenced in a study of blood T cell repertoires in COVID-19 (TCRdb year 2020). The library was produced with the immunoSEQ multiplex PCR assay. TCRdb's version of the immuneACCESS table is confined to in-frame rearrangements and falls short of the full clone set. An unresolved V gene accounts for under half of the shortfall where checked; the remainder is of unknown origin. This sample holds 310,000 or so clones; 87% were observed only once. Of the sample, 7.5% to 10% falls within the top ten clones. The sample taken for sequencing was peripheral blood. The receptors were gathered from a man aged 25-40 years with COVID-19, enrolled during active disease.

The CDR3 spells CASSPPPGQGRLANYGYTF. CDR3 nucleotides: TGTGCCAGCTCACCCCCGCCGGGACAGGGGCGTTTAGCTAACTATGGCTACACCTTC. This chain links TRBV18 with TRBJ1-2, with 10 nucleotides matching TRBD1. Per germline, CDR1 KGHSH and CDR2 LQKENI. The V gene end was trimmed by 3 bases and the J gene end by 0 bases; junction bases not matched to a gene: 13. The CDR3 sequence is 19 residues long. The entire variable domain, with the rest obtained from reference TRBV18 and TRBJ1-2, is as follows: NAGVMQNPRHLVRRRGQEARLRCSPMKGHSHVYWYRQLPEEGLKFMVYLQKENIIDESGMPKERFSAEFPKEGPSILRIQQVVRGDSAAYFCASSPPPGQGRLANYGYTFGSGTRLTVV.

V is TRBV7-2 and J is TRBJ1-1, with D uncertain. The CDR3 is 15 residues long. Trimming took off 1 base at V and 1 base at J, with 10 bases between the two ends. Germline V gene data show CDR1 as SGHTA and CDR2 as FQGNSA. CDR3 loop: CASSLDPGGNTEAFF. In nucleotides, the CDR3 is TGTGCCAGCAGCTTAGATCCAGGAGGGAACACTGAAGCTTTCTTT.

This chain connects TRBV4-1 to TRBJ1-2; maybe TRBD1 (5 bases). Trimming took off 1 base at V and 5 bases at J, with 11 bases between the two ends. The germline V gene has CDR1 MGHRA and CDR2 YSYEKL. CDR3 size: 14 residues. The CDR3 region is CASSQVRRDYGYTF. The CDR3 DNA sequence: TGCGCCAGCAGCCAAGTCCGCAGGGATTATGGCTACACCTTC.

This chain joins TRBV28 and TRBJ1-5, with D unclear. Trimming removed 6 bases at V and 0 bases at J, with 18 bases between. The CDR3 has 17 residues. CDR1 and CDR2 (germline): MDHEN, SYDVKM. CDR3: CASSPADTPNSNQPQHF. The CDR3 region has the DNA TGTGCCAGCAGCCCGGCTGACACCCCGAATAGCAATCAGCCCCAGCATTTT. The full variable domain, completed using reference TRBV28 and TRBJ1-5, is DVKVTQSSRYLVKRTGEKVFLECVQDMDHENMFWYRQDPGLGLRLIYFSYDVKMKEKGDIPEGYSVSREKKERFSLILESASTNQTSMYLCASSPADTPNSNQPQHFGDGTRLSIL.

This clone was counted between two and nine times. The gene calls are TRBV24-1 and TRBJ1-5, with 8 bases fitting TRBD1. J gave up 1 base and V 5 bases, and 0 bases lay outside the gene matches. This CDR3 region has 14 residues. The germline V gene has CDR1 KGHDR and CDR2 SFDVKD. The CDR3 nucleotides read TGTGCCACCAGTGCAGGGGGCAGCAATCAGCCCCAGCATTTT. It specifies CATSAGGSNQPQHF.

The chain has TRBV6-1 and TRBJ1-2, with D perhaps matching TRBD1 (6 bases). Germline CDR1 reads MNHNS; CDR2 reads SASEGT. The germline V and J ends were trimmed by 0 bases and 2 bases, with 13 bases remaining between them. The CDR3 is made up of 16 amino acids. CDR3 loop: CASSEATGLGNYGYTF. The CDR3 bases are TGTGCCAGCAGTGAAGCAACAGGGCTGGGAAACTATGGCTACACCTTC.

The chain has TRBV28 and TRBJ2-5; a weak D match, TRBD2 (7 bases). This CDR3 is 15 amino acids long. Between the trimmed V and J ends, which lost 2 bases and 2 bases, there was a span of 12 bases. Germline values: CDR1 MDHEN, CDR2 SYDVKM. The CDR3 nucleotides are TGTGCCAGCAGTTTAAGTGGGAGGGGGCAAGAGACCCAGTACTTC. This translates into CASSLSGRGQETQYF.

The chain employs TRBV7-8 and TRBJ1-1, with D unresolved. V was shortened by 7 bases and J by 4 bases, with 10 bases between the two germline ends. The CDR3 has 12 residues. Germline-derived CDR1 and CDR2 are SGHVS and FQNEAQ. This CDR3 is CASTSLGTEAFF. In DNA form, the CDR3 reads TGTGCCAGCACTAGTTTGGGCACTGAAGCTTTCTTT. Looking up the rest from reference TRBV7-8 and TRBJ1-1 gives the full variable domain: GAGVSQSPRYKVAKRGQDVALRCDPISGHVSLFWYQQALGQGPEFLTYFQNEAQLDKSGLPSDRFFAERPEGSVSTLKIQRTQQEDSAVYLCASTSLGTEAFFGQGTRLTVV.

This clone appeared a few times. The chain employs TRBV6-1 and TRBJ2-5, with 7 bases matching TRBD2. The V gene end was trimmed by 3 bases and the J gene end by 1 base; junction bases not matched to a gene: 2. Germline V gene lookup returns CDR1 MNHNS and CDR2 SASEGT. This CDR3 contains 14 residues. The CDR3, as DNA: TGTGCCAGCAGTGAGGGAGGGGCCCAAGAGACCCAGTACTTC. Translating it yields CASSEGGAQETQYF.

This clone showed up just a few times. V gene TRBV5-1 combines with J gene TRBJ1-4, with D maybe TRBD1 (5 bases). CDR1 SGHRS and CDR2 YFSETQ come from the germline V gene. V gave up 2 bases and J gave up 7 bases, with 15 bases separating them. The CDR3 covers 15 residues. The CDR3 loop reads CASSFSPGQGEKLFF. The CDR3 DNA follows: TGCGCCAGCAGCTTCTCCCCCGGTCAGGGTGAAAAACTGTTTTTT.

CDR3 sequence: CASSSSGSVYNEQFF. CDR3 DNA: TGTGCCAGCAGCTCGAGCGGGTCCGTTTACAATGAGCAGTTCTTC. V gene TRBV11-3 combines with J gene TRBJ2-1, with a possible D match to TRBD2 (6 bases). This CDR3 comprises 15 residues. Germline lookup yields CDR1 SGHNT and CDR2 YENEEA. V was pared by 4 bases and J by 4 bases, with 14 bases between.

The rearrangement joins TRBV5-1 to TRBJ1-2, with TRBD1 identical over 8 bases. CDR1 and CDR2 (germline): SGHRS, YFSETQ. Trimming cost V 9 bases and J 3 bases; bases outside gene matches: 7. The CDR3 loop spans 13 amino acids. CDR3 residues: CATSVDRDYGYTF. The CDR3 DNA is TGCGCCACCTCAGTGGACAGGGACTATGGCTACACCTTC.

The table lists this clone with a count of one. The chain is built from TRBV28 and TRBJ1-1, with D possibly matching TRBD1 (5 bases). The germline gives CDR1 MDHEN, CDR2 SYDVKM. The CDR3 is 15 residues long. With 5 bases removed from V and 4 bases from J, the gap between germline ends came to 17 bases. CDR3 DNA: TGTGCCAGCAGTGGCGCCACGAGGGGAGGCACTGAAGCTTTCTTT. It yields the protein CASSGATRGGTEAFF.

This sequence joins TRBV9 and TRBJ2-2; perhaps TRBD2 as D (6 bases). Germline-derived CDR1 and CDR2 are SGDLS and YYNGEE. This CDR3 contains 15 residues. The V end lost 3 bases, the J end lost 4 bases, and 13 bases lay between the germline ends. The CDR3: CASSASTSITGELFF. In DNA, the CDR3 is TGTGCCAGCAGCGCTTCGACTAGTATCACCGGGGAGCTGTTTTTT.

The chain carries TRBV5-1 and TRBJ1-1; D is possibly TRBD1 (6 bases). Trimming took 5 bases from V and 2 from J, leaving 19 bases between them. The CDR3 sequence is 16 residues long. The germline V gene has CDR1 SGHRS and CDR2 YFSETQ. In nucleotides, the CDR3 is TGCGCCAGCAGTTCCTTACTATTACAGGGAAACACTGAAGCTTTCTTT. Translation: CASSSLLLQGNTEAFF.

This chain connects TRBV7-9 to TRBJ1-2, with TRBD1 as a possible D gene (6 bases). V lost 4 bases, J lost 6 bases, and 18 bases lay in between. The germline V gene has CDR1 SEHNR and CDR2 FQNEAQ (reference sequence). The length of the CDR3 is 15 residues. CDR3 loop: CASSSTEGGENGYTF. The CDR3 DNA is TGTGCCAGCAGCTCAACGGAAGGGGGGGAGAATGGCTACACCTTC.

In this sample, this clone turned up once. J is TRBJ1-5 and V is TRBV6-2 or TRBV6-3; D unresolved. The CDR3 is 13 amino acids. Trimming removed 0 bases from V and 6 bases from J, with 6 bases in between. The germline gives CDR1 MNHEY, CDR2 SVGEGT. The DNA for the CDR3 is TGTGCCAGCAGTTACTCGACACCTCAGCCCCAGCATTTT. Encoded protein: CASSYSTPQPQHF.

The gene calls are TRBV2 and TRBJ2-1, with 11 positions matching TRBD2. Trimming cost V 8 bases and J 4 bases; bases outside gene matches: 7. This CDR3 is 15 amino acids long. Germline assignment: CDR1 SNHLY and CDR2 FYNNEI. The CDR3 loop reads CASRGRTSGYNEQFF. Here the CDR3 DNA reads TGTGCCAGCCGGGGGAGGACTAGCGGGTACAATGAGCAGTTCTTC.

J is TRBJ2-7 and V is TRBV19, with 7 bases lining up with TRBD1. CDR1 and CDR2 from the germline V gene are LNHDA and SQIVND (reference sequence). V lost 7 bases and J lost 7; bases outside the gene matches: 22. This CDR3 comprises 17 residues. The CDR3 spells CASTAGGFLGRLGEQYF. The CDR3 DNA is TGTGCCAGTACCGCAGGGGGTTTTCTTGGCAGGCTCGGAGAGCAGTACTTC.

The gene calls are TRBV19 and TRBJ1-6; no clear D. This CDR3 spans 19 amino acids. Per germline, CDR1 LNHDA and CDR2 SQIVND (reference sequence). Trimming left V 2 bases short and J 3 bases short, with 20 bases between. The CDR3 DNA reads as TGTGCCAGTAGTATATCTGGGTCGAACAGACCCATCTATAATTCACCCCTCCACTTT. Encoded protein: CASSISGSNRPIYNSPLHF.

The CDR3 region has the DNA TGTGCCAGCAGCCTGGACAGAAATCAGCCCCAGCATTTT. Translated: CASSLDRNQPQHF. The rearrangement uses TRBV28 and TRBJ1-5, with D perhaps matching TRBD1 (6 bases). Trimming took off 6 bases at V and 4 bases at J, with 10 bases between the two ends. The CDR3 covers 13 residues. Germline V gene lookup returns CDR1 MDHEN and CDR2 SYDVKM.